The source of this T cell receptor (beta chain) is a study of liver allograft versus peripheral blood T cells (TCRdb year 2020). About the full investigation: T cell receptor repertoires present within transplanted livers were compared with repertoires in the peripheral blood of liver transplant recipients.

Sequencing took place on an Illumina MiSeq. TCRdb trimmed the raw reads at Q25, called clones with MiXCR and kept productive beta chains. Every distinct CDR3 protein forms one entry, paired with its most common genes and DNA. Counted in this sample were about 16,000 distinct CDR3 sequences; roughly a fifth of them appeared once. Together, the top ten hold roughly an eighth of the sample. Broader findings and caveats from the paper: The T cell receptor repertoires within liver allografts were reported to be different from the T cell receptor repertoires detected in peripheral blood.

This clonotype was counted only a few times. There is no known antigen for this receptor. Per-base qualities were not stored, and no clone one base away is much larger. This TCR was recovered from a human patient who had a liver transplant. Donor T cells from the graft may be present among the T cells after a transplant.

This receptor has the CDR3 CASSSDYNEQFF. In nucleotides, the sequence is TGTGCCAGCAGCTCCGACTACAATGAGCAGTTCTTC. Here the chain combines TRBV6-2 or TRBV6-3 and TRBJ2-1, with the D gene too uncertain to name. Measured from the cysteine to the phenylalanine, the CDR3 is 12 residues long. The DNA shown is the 36-base CDR3, in frame from base 1. Per the germline V gene, MNHEY is the CDR1 and SVGEGT is the CDR2. V and J are truncated by 6 bases and 3 bases respectively, leaving an intervening sequence of 6 bases.